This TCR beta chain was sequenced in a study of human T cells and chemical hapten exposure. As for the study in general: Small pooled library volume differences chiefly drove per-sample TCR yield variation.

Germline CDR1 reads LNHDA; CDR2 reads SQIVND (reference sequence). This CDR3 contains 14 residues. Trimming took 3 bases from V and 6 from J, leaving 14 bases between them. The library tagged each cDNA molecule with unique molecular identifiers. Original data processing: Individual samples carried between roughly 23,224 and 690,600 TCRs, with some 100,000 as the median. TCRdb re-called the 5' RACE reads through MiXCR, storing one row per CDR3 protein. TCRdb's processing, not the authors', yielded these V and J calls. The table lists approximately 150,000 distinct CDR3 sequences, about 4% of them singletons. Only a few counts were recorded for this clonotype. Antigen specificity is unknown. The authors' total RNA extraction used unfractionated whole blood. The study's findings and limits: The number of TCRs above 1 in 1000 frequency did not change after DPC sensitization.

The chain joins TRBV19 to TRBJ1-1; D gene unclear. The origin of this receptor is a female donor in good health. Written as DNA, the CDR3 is TGTGCCAGTAGTATCACCCTTGACAATGCTGAAGCTTTCTTT. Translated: CASSITLDNAEAFF.